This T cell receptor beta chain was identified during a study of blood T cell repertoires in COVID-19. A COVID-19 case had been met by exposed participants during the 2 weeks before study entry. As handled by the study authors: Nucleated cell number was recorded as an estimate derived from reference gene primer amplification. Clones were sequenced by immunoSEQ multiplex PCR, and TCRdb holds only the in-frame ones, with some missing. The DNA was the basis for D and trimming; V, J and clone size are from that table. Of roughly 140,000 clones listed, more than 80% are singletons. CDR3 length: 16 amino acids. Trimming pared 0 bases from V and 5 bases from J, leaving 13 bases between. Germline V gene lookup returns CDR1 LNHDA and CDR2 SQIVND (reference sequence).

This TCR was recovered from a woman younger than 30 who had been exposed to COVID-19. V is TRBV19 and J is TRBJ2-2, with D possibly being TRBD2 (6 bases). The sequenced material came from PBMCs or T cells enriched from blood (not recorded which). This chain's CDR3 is CASSIDRGAGTGELFF. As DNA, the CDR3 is TGTGCCAGTAGTATAGACCGGGGTGCGGGGACCGGGGAGCTGTTTTTT. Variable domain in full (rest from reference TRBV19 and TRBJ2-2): DGGITQSPKYLFRKEGQNVTLSCEQNLNHDAMYWYRQDPGQGLRLIYYSQIVNDFQKGDIAEGYSVSREKKESFPLTVTSAQKNPTAFYLCASSIDRGAGTGELFFGEGSRLTVL.